This TCR beta chain was captured by sequencing in a study of cytomegalovirus exposure and HLA in healthy donors. This clone was counted a few times. 13 Jbeta primers and 60 Vbeta primers were used for the PCR. Using immunoSEQ multiplex PCR, the repertoire was profiled, and TCRdb retains in-frame clones only, with some absent. The sample consists of about 130,000 clones, 17% of them appearing once. Sequencing input: PBMCs. The sequence came from a female donor in good health and CMV-seropositive.

Here the CDR3 reads CASSLTGYNEQFF. The DNA of the CDR3 is TGTGCCAGCAGCTTGACGGGTTACAATGAGCAGTTCTTC. The chain carries TRBV11-2 and TRBJ2-1, with D hard to call. The germline V gene encodes CDR1 SGHAT and CDR2 FQNNGV. This CDR3 region has 13 residues. The germline V and J ends were trimmed by 3 bases and 4 bases, with 7 bases remaining between them.